This T cell receptor (beta chain) was documented in a study of blood T cell repertoires in COVID-19. Turning to the study itself: PBMCs, B-cell-depleted T cells, or T cells were the source of the cDNA or gDNA that made up the material.

Original processing methods: Reference gene primer amplification in the assay estimated nucleated cell counts. Produced via immunoSEQ multiplex PCR; TCRdb's table is partial and in-frame only. V and J calls and clone size are copied from that table; D and trimming were computed from the DNA. The sample has around 190,000 clones, 70% to 90% seen once; the top ten hold over 15%. From germline, CDR1 is KGHDR and CDR2 SFDVKD. There are 14 residues in the CDR3. The J segment lost 3 bases and the V segment lost 0 bases, leaving 0 bases of the junction unmatched. The receptor was isolated from a man aged 45 to 65 with COVID-19, enrolled during active disease. Input material: peripheral blood. The chain employs TRBV24-1 and TRBJ2-7; TRBD1 matches at 8 bases. The CDR3 bases are TGTGCCACCAGTGATTTGGGACAGGGCTACGAGCAGTACTTC. Protein: CATSDLGQGYEQYF.